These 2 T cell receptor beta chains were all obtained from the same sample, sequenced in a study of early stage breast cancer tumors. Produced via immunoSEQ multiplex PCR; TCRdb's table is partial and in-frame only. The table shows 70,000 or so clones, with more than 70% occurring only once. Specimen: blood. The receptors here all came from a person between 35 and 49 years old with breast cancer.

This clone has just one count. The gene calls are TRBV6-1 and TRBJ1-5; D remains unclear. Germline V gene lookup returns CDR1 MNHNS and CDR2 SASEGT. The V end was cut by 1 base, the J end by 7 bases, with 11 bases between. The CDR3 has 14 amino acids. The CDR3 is CASSEEGSGQPQHF. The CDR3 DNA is TGTGCCAGCAGTGAAGAAGGATCCGGACAGCCCCAGCATTTT.

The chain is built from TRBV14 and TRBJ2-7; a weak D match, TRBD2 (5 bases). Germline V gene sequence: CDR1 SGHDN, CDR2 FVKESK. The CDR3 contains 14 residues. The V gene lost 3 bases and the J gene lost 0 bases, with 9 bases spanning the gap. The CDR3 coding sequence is TGTGCCAGCAGCCAGTCTGGGAGCTCCTACGAGCAGTACTTC. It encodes CASSQSGSSYEQYF.